This T cell receptor (beta chain) is drawn from a study of human T cells and chemical hapten exposure. TCRdb itself ran the RACE reads through MiXCR, one entry per CDR3 protein. The profile shows more than 80,000 distinct CDR3 sequences, less than 14% of them singletons. This clonotype was counted at least ten times. The CDR3 sequence is 15 residues long. Germline V gene lookup returns CDR1 MGHDK and CDR2 SYGVNS. Trimming shortened V by 2 bases and J by 3 bases, and 11 bases separated the two germline ends. The sample's time point: pre-sensitization, week 0. As to treatment: therapeutic diphenylcyclopropenone sensitization with weekly scalp DPC.

Sequences were derived from whole blood, sampled in connection with sensitization to the hapten diphenylcyclopropenone (DPC). The sequence came from a woman aged 60-75 years with alopecia areata. Some clones in this sample may be carry-over from other donors' samples. This rearrangement joins TRBV25-1 to TRBJ1-5; maybe TRBD1 (5 bases). The DNA of the CDR3 is TGTGCCAGCAGTGAAGTGGACGGACACAATCAGCCCCAGCATTTT. The encoded protein is CASSEVDGHNQPQHF.